Each of the 20 T cell receptor beta chains below was sequenced from the same sample in a study of T cells in Graves' hyperthyroidism and ophthalmopathy. Amplified TCR beta CDR3 regions came from RNA transcripts. Initially, a first-round RT-PCR of the TCR CDR3 employed the HTBI primer set. TCRdb reprocessed the multiplex PCR reads via MiXCR and lists one record per CDR3 protein. This table holds around 420,000 distinct CDR3 sequences, approximately 13% found once. Sequencing used blood. These receptors originate from a woman aged 18-29 years with Graves' hyperthyroidism.

This clonotype has ten or more counts. The V gene is TRBV20-1, the J gene TRBJ2-5; maybe TRBD1 (5 bases). Trimming removed 2 bases at V and 4 bases at J, with 8 bases between. This CDR3 is 12 amino acids long. The germline gives CDR1 DFQATT, CDR2 SNEGSKA (reference sequence). CDR3 in DNA: TGCAGTGCTAGAAAGGGGCCAGAGACCCAGTACTTC. Translating it yields CSARKGPETQYF.

Concerning this clonotype: This may arise from a read error, as a much more abundant clone is one base away. The CDR3 protein is CARSLVFYGYTF. In DNA, the CDR3 is TGTGCCCGCAGTTTGGTATTCTATGGCTACACCTTC. The chain uses TRBV28 and TRBJ1-2, with no clear D. The CDR3 has 12 amino acids. Germline assignment: CDR1 MDHEN and CDR2 SYDVKM.

At least ten counts were recorded for this clonotype. V usage is TRBV5-1 and J usage is TRBJ2-2; tentative D call: TRBD2 (6 bases). This CDR3 comprises 15 residues. V lost 0 bases, J lost 3 bases, and 9 bases lay in between. Germline lookup yields CDR1 SGHRS and CDR2 YFSETQ. The CDR3 sequence is CASSLVRGYTGELFF. In DNA form, the CDR3 reads TGCGCCAGCAGCTTGGTTCGGGGGTACACCGGGGAGCTGTTTTTT.

This chain joins TRBV10-2 and TRBJ2-5, with D perhaps being TRBD1 or TRBD2 (6 bases each). This CDR3 region has 18 residues. Germline CDR1 reads WSHSY; CDR2 reads SAAADI. The V and J ends lost 7 bases and 5 bases respectively, with 29 bases between them. CDR3 loop: CASKKRAGEGGPGETQYF. The CDR3 region has the DNA TGCGCCAGCAAGAAGAGGGCTGGTGAGGGGGGTCCTGGCGAGACCCAGTACTTC.

This clonotype was observed a few times. The chain has TRBV12-3 or TRBV12-4 and TRBJ1-3; D gene ambiguous. This CDR3 has 15 amino acids. Trimming took off 6 bases at V and 0 bases at J, with 12 bases between the two ends. CDR3 amino acids: CASSPGGISGNTIYF. As DNA, the CDR3 is TGTGCCAGCAGCCCGGGAGGGATCTCTGGAAACACCATATATTTT.

Concerning this clonotype: It may be a read error: a sequence one base away is much more abundant. The chain has TRBV7-3 and TRBJ2-1; D remains ambiguous. This CDR3 is built from 13 residues. Germline V gene sequence: CDR1 SGHTA, CDR2 FQGTGA. V gave up 8 bases and J gave up 6 bases, with 14 bases separating them. DNA for the CDR3: TGTGCCAGCGGCCACAGCACTACCAATGAGCAGTTCTTC. Amino acid sequence: CASGHSTTNEQFF. The full variable domain, rest sourced from reference TRBV7-3 and TRBJ2-1, is GAGVSQTPSNKVTEKGKYVELRCDPISGHTALYWYRQSLGQGPEFLIYFQGTGAADDSGLPNDRFFAVRPEGSVSTLKIQRTERGDSAVYLCASGHSTTNEQFFGPGTRLTVL.

The chain employs TRBV4-3 and TRBJ2-7, with D perhaps matching TRBD1 (5 bases). Trimming took 1 base from V and 3 from J, leaving 13 bases between them. CDR3 length: 15 amino acids. Germline-derived CDR1 and CDR2 are LGHNA and YSLEER. The DNA of the CDR3 is TGCGCCAGCAGCCAAGGCGAGTCTAGGGGCTACGAGCAGTACTTC. Its protein is CASSQGESRGYEQYF.

J is TRBJ2-1 and V is TRBV29-1, with 7 bases identical to TRBD2. The CDR3 has 14 residues. In germline, CDR1 is SQVTM, CDR2 ANQGSEA. The V gene end was trimmed by 6 bases and the J gene end by 3 bases; junction bases not matched to a gene: 8. The CDR3 spells CSVSTSADYNEQFF. CDR3 coding DNA: TGCAGCGTCTCAACTAGCGCGGACTACAATGAGCAGTTCTTC.

This clonotype was seen many times. V and J are TRBV10-3 and TRBJ2-3; D is possibly TRBD1 (6 bases). The ends were cut back, 8 bases at V and 3 bases at J, with 12 bases in the middle. Germline CDR1 reads ENHRY; CDR2 reads SYGVKD. The CDR3 has 13 amino acids. The CDR3 DNA follows: TGTGCCATCGGGTTACAGGGTACAGATACGCAGTATTTT. It encodes CAIGLQGTDTQYF.

In this sample, this clonotype turned up a few times. The chain joins TRBV19 to TRBJ2-1; D remains unclear. Germline V gene sequence: CDR1 LNHDA, CDR2 SQIVND (reference sequence). The germline V and J ends were trimmed by 3 bases and 6 bases, with 9 bases remaining between them. CDR3 size: 13 residues. CDR3: CASSINGGNEQFF. CDR3 nucleotide sequence: TGTGCCAGTAGTATTAACGGCGGCAATGAGCAGTTCTTC. The entire variable domain, with the rest obtained from reference TRBV19 and TRBJ2-1, is as follows: DGGITQSPKYLFRKEGQNVTLSCEQNLNHDAMYWYRQDPGQGLRLIYYSQIVNDFQKGDIAEGYSVSREKKESFPLTVTSAQKNPTAFYLCASSINGGNEQFFGPGTRLTVL.

This clonotype has a handful of counts. This chain connects TRBV24-1 to TRBJ2-2, with a tentative D call TRBD1 (6 bases). Germline V gene data show CDR1 as KGHDR and CDR2 as SFDVKD. The CDR3 loop spans 15 amino acids. V shed 6 bases and J shed 3 bases, with 13 bases lying between them. The DNA for the CDR3 is TGTGCCACCAGTTTGACAGGAGGTGACACCGGGGAGCTGTTTTTT. This sequence encodes CATSLTGGDTGELFF.

The chain uses TRBV27 and TRBJ2-7, with 10 bases lining up with TRBD2. Germline V gene lookup returns CDR1 MNHEY and CDR2 SMNVEV (reference sequence). This CDR3 comprises 15 residues. With V trimmed by 6 bases and J by 2 bases, 7 bases remained unmatched. The CDR3 region has the DNA TGTGCCAGCAGAACACTAGCGGGGCTTCCCTACGAGCAGTACTTC. Protein: CASRTLAGLPYEQYF.

This clonotype was observed at least ten times. This chain uses TRBV29-1 with TRBJ2-1; D is possibly TRBD1 or TRBD2 (5 bases each). The V and J ends lost 0 bases and 3 bases respectively, with 15 bases between them. The germline V gene has CDR1 SQVTM and CDR2 ANQGSEA. The CDR3 has 16 amino acids. The CDR3 nucleotides are TGCAGCGTTGAAGATCTGACGGGGCAAGTCTACAATGAGCAGTTCTTC. Translating it yields CSVEDLTGQVYNEQFF.

V is TRBV5-1 and J is TRBJ2-5; D perhaps matches TRBD2 (5 bases). V was clipped by 4 bases and J by 5 bases, with 12 bases between them. The CDR3 spans 13 residues. From germline, CDR1 is SGHRS and CDR2 YFSETQ. The CDR3 DNA reads TGCGCCAGCAGCGGAACTAGTCTTGAGACCCAGTACTTC. This codes for CASSGTSLETQYF.

Many counts were recorded for this clonotype. The gene calls are TRBV5-1 and TRBJ2-4; no clear D gene. From germline, CDR1 is SGHRS and CDR2 YFSETQ. The length of the CDR3 is 17 residues. V dropped 4 bases and J dropped 0 bases, with 17 bases sitting between them. CDR3 nucleotide sequence: TGCGCCAGCAGCCCTATTGACGAGATGGAAGCCAAAAACATTCAGTACTTC. Its translation: CASSPIDEMEAKNIQYF. Complete variable domain (other parts from reference TRBV5-1 and TRBJ2-4): KAGVTQTPRYLIKTRGQQVTLSCSPISGHRSVSWYQQTPGQGLQFLFEYFSETQRNKGNFPGRFSGRQFSNSRSEMNVSTLELGDSALYLCASSPIDEMEAKNIQYFGAGTRLSVL.

Ten or more counts support this clonotype. This chain uses TRBV6-1 with TRBJ2-2, with D perhaps TRBD2 (5 bases). Looked up from germline, CDR1 is MNHNS and CDR2 is SASEGT. This CDR3 spans 13 amino acids. V lost 1 base and J 5 bases, leaving 5 bases between the germline ends. CDR3 nucleotide sequence: TGTGCCAGCAGTGAAGGGGAGACCGGGGAGCTGTTTTTT. Protein: CASSEGETGELFF.

For this clonotype: Being one base from a much bigger clone, this may be a read error. The chain combines TRBV7-2 with TRBJ2-5; the match to TRBD2 covers 8 bases. Trimming at V came to 9 bases and at J to 5 bases, leaving 14 bases not matched to a gene. The CDR3 is made up of 15 amino acids. CDR1 SGHTA and CDR2 FQGNSA come from the germline V gene. This chain's CDR3 is CARSSGTRVWETQYF. CDR3 DNA sequence: TGTGCCAGAAGTTCCGGGACTAGGGTTTGGGAGACCCAGTACTTC. Drawing the rest from reference TRBV7-2 and TRBJ2-5, the complete variable domain is GAGVSQSPSNKVTEKGKDVELRCDPISGHTALYWYRQSLGQGLEFLIYFQGNSAPDKSGLPSDRFSAERTGGSVSTLTIQRTQQEDSAVYLCARSSGTRVWETQYFGPGTRLLVL.

At least ten counts were recorded for this clonotype. The V call is TRBV27, the J call TRBJ2-7; 7 nucleotides line up with TRBD1. J lost 3 bases, V lost 5 bases, and 4 bases had no gene match. Germline CDR1 reads MNHEY; CDR2 reads SMNVEV (reference sequence). The CDR3 covers 13 residues. CDR3: CASSRGQYYEQYF. Written as DNA, the CDR3 is TGTGCCAGCAGTCGGGGACAGTACTACGAGCAGTACTTC.

Remarks on this clonotype: Given a much more abundant clone one base away, this may be a read error. CDR3 amino acids: CASSQEEWTSGSGDEQFF. The CDR3 DNA follows: TGTGCCAGCAGCCAGGAAGAATGGACTAGCGGGAGCGGCGACGAGCAGTTCTTC. V usage is TRBV4-2 and J usage is TRBJ2-7, with 13 bases aligning to TRBD2. Gene TRBJ2-1 matches the end of the DNA better, so the J call may be wrong. Germline-derived CDR1 and CDR2 are LGHNA and YNFKEQ. The CDR3 extends over 18 amino acids.

The chain employs TRBV2 and TRBJ2-6; 9 positions agree with TRBD1. This CDR3 is 15 amino acids long. CDR1 and CDR2 from the germline V gene are SNHLY and FYNNEI. With 6 bases clipped from V and 2 bases from J, the junction kept 2 bases outside the gene matches. The CDR3 loop is CASSWDRAGANVLTF. The CDR3 DNA reads TGTGCCAGCAGCTGGGACAGGGCTGGGGCCAACGTCCTGACTTTC.